Sequencing of this T cell receptor beta chain was carried out in a study of T cells in women clearing cervical HPV infection. Study-level background: Blood came at first lesion visit for cases, post-clearance for controls. Findings and caveats of the study: CIN3+ cases had significantly higher TCR repertoire richness than controls, but evenness did not differ. Cases carried less TRBV6-7 than controls: 0.11% versus 0.16%.

Assay used: immunoSEQ multiplex PCR; TCRdb lists only in-frame clones, some missing. This table holds under 50,000 clones. CDR3 length: 13 residues. Germline values: CDR1 SGHNT, CDR2 YYREEE (reference sequence). HPV was found by MY09/MY11 PCR and dot-blot genotyping. As for this clone: Its antigen is unidentified. The read terminates 3 residues before the CDR3 end, so the remaining end is supplied by the germline J gene.

V usage is TRBV5-4 and J usage is TRBJ2-3; D possibly matches TRBD1 or TRBD2 (5 bases each). The sequenced sample was blood buffy coat. This clonotype was obtained from a woman aged 18 to 75 with a cervical HPV16 infection that either progressed to CIN3+ or cleared (not recorded which). CDR3 DNA (partial): TGTGCCAGCAGCCCGAGGGGAGAAGAGACG. Its protein product is CASSPRGEET. The complete CDR3 sequence is CASSPRGEETQYF.